These 8 T cell receptor beta chains came from one sample sequenced in a study of cytomegalovirus exposure and HLA in healthy donors. PCR involved 60 Vbeta and 13 Jbeta primers. The repertoire was sequenced with immunoSEQ multiplex PCR; TCRdb's copy has only in-frame clones and lacks some. Among tens of thousands of clones, roughly 80% were seen once, and the ten largest hold about 2.2%. Sequenced material: PBMCs. The origin of the receptors is a man aged 40-55 years in good health and CMV-seronegative.

The chain recombines TRBV6-1 with TRBJ2-5, with 8 bases aligning to TRBD1. The trim removed 8 bases at V and 4 bases at J, leaving 12 bases unmatched. The CDR3 runs to 15 residues. The V gene's germline CDR1 is MNHNS and CDR2 SASEGT. CDR3 sequence reads: CASAVTGGIRETQYF. The CDR3 DNA is TGTGCCAGCGCGGTCACAGGGGGGATTCGAGAGACCCAGTACTTC.

This chain links TRBV7-2 with TRBJ1-5; possibly TRBD1 for D (6 bases). The V and J ends lost 2 bases and 8 bases respectively, with 19 bases between them. Germline V gives CDR1 SGHTA, CDR2 FQGNSA. This CDR3 has 16 residues. CDR3 region: CASSLTLAGVREPQHF. The CDR3 DNA reads as TGTGCCAGCAGCTTAACGTTAGCAGGGGTGAGGGAGCCCCAGCATTTT.

This clone was counted a single time. The CDR3 bases are TGTGCCAGCAGCTTGGATGGACTAGCTAGGCGGAATGAGCAGTTCTTC. It specifies CASSLDGLARRNEQFF. The genes are TRBV7-9 and TRBJ2-1; TRBD2 agrees at 8 bases. This CDR3 has 16 amino acids. Germline V gives CDR1 SEHNR, CDR2 FQNEAQ (reference sequence). With V trimmed by 3 bases and J by 7 bases, 11 bases remained unmatched.

The chain has TRBV27 and TRBJ1-2; 9 nucleotides match TRBD1. The CDR3 consists of 13 residues. Germline values: CDR1 MNHEY, CDR2 SMNVEV (reference sequence). Trimming removed 8 bases from V and 8 bases from J; junction bases left unmatched: 9. The CDR3 here is CASLQGAGWGYTF. The CDR3 region has the DNA TGTGCCAGCTTACAGGGGGCAGGGTGGGGCTACACCTTC.

The rearrangement uses TRBV28 and TRBJ2-7, with 8 bases that match TRBD1. The trim removed 2 bases at V and 0 bases at J, leaving 3 bases unmatched. Germline V gene data show CDR1 as MDHEN and CDR2 as SYDVKM. The CDR3 runs to 15 residues. The DNA of the CDR3 is TGTGCCAGCAGTTTAAGTGGACAGGGCTCCTACGAGCAGTACTTC. This gives the protein CASSLSGQGSYEQYF.

The chain carries TRBV30 and TRBJ1-1, with unresolved D. Germline assignment: CDR1 GTSNPN and CDR2 SVGIG (reference sequence). This CDR3 region has 12 residues. The V end was cut by 3 bases, the J end by 1 base, with 6 bases between. Here the CDR3 reads CAWRATNTEAFF. In DNA, the CDR3 is TGTGCCTGGAGGGCAACGAACACTGAAGCTTTCTTT.

This rearrangement joins TRBV14 to TRBJ2-4; TRBD2 might be the D (7 bases). The CDR3 has 16 residues. Germline-derived CDR1 and CDR2 are SGHDN and FVKESK. Trimming took 5 bases from V and 10 from J, leaving 24 bases between them. The CDR3 loop is CASSGRLGTGGVIQYF. The CDR3 nucleotides read TGTGCCAGCAGCGGCAGACTAGGAACGGGGGGCGTTATTCAGTACTTC.

The chain has TRBV28 and TRBJ2-1, with TRBD2 matching over 11 bases. After removal of 2 bases from V and 3 bases from J, the junction contained 12 bases not matched to a gene. From germline, CDR1 is MDHEN and CDR2 SYDVKM. The CDR3 is 19 amino acids. The CDR3 spells CASSLAVDLGLADYNEQFF. As DNA, the CDR3 is TGTGCCAGCAGTTTAGCGGTTGACCTGGGACTAGCGGACTACAATGAGCAGTTCTTC.